The clone carrying this T cell receptor (beta chain) has just a few counts. The antigen is unknown. V lost 3 bases to trimming and J lost 3 bases; unmatched junction nucleotides: 6. In germline, CDR1 is SGHRS, CDR2 YFSETQ. The CDR3 is 15 residues long. With 60 Vbeta and 13 Jbeta primers, the PCR was carried out. Measured with immunoSEQ multiplex PCR; TCRdb has only the in-frame clones, and not every one. This sample has some 150,000 clones, with 77% found just once. The source of the sample is a study of cytomegalovirus exposure and HLA in healthy donors. Study-wide findings and caveats: Specificity for CMV antigens was confirmed in vitro for a few of the CMV-associated chains. After further analysis at a later stage, some 15,000 TCR beta sequences were associated with HLA alleles at 0.05 false discovery rate. Researchers reported from a later analysis that most CMV-associated TCR beta chains appeared HLA-restricted. There were some public TCRs occurring in many donors, but most TCR sequences were rare.

This rearrangement joins TRBV5-1 to TRBJ2-7, with TRBD2 matching 10 bases. The sequence came from a woman in her 30s in good health and CMV-seronegative. Sequences were obtained from PBMCs. DNA of the CDR3: TGCGCCAGCAGCTCTAGCGGGAGAGCCGGCTACGAGCAGTACTTC. It codes for CASSSSGRAGYEQYF.